This TCR beta chain is from a study of cytomegalovirus exposure and HLA in healthy donors (dated by TCRdb to 2016 to 2017). Looking at the study overall: In an earlier analysis of under 750 of the donors, under 300 Gb of sequence data and approximately 100 million unique TCR beta sequences from 150 million to 200 million T cells were reported. In addition to the first cohort of approximately 650 subjects, a separate validation cohort of 120 different subjects was used. Using immunosequencing, the study profiled T cell repertoires from about 650 subjects and related those repertoires to cytomegalovirus serostatus. Among roughly 400 genotyped donors of the cohort, an average of approximately 220,000 unique TCR beta nucleotide sequences was sequenced per donor, of which 15% to 20% were non-productive. Because of strong linkage in the cohort, a few DR-DQ haplotypes were treated as single units for association and clustering. Every discovery cohort repertoire had been produced on one sequencing platform. Genome-wide SNP genotypes for about 55% of the roughly 670 donors were used in a later genetic analysis, which treated that subset as a discovery cohort. The study was designed to test whether signatures of past pathogen exposure could be identified by cataloging public T cell receptors. HLA typing included class I and class II loci at four-digit resolution. The number of donors typed differed by locus, with roughly 620-640 for A, B, C, DRB1 and DQB1, roughly 520 for DQA1, 606 for DPA1, and approximately 470 for DPB1. To predict cytomegalovirus infection status, the study brought together high-throughput TCR immunosequencing, statistical association of individual TCRs with disease status, and machine learning. Rather than drawing on any new phenotypic data, the later analysis identified candidate immune exposures from TCR beta sequences and the way those sequences occurred across donors. An earlier analysis of approximately 640 of the donors applied high-throughput TCR beta sequencing to assess whether each TCR beta V gene segment acted as functional or pseudogenic. Donor age, sex, ethnicity and CMV serostatus were compiled together with the repertoire data. A later analysis re-examined previously published TCR beta repertoires from around 670 donors and added high-resolution HLA genotyping to investigate patterns of TCR occurrence. An early release covering just under 650 HLA-typed donors comprised around 300 gigabases of sequencing data and 85 million to 100 million unique TCR sequences. Among the approximately 430 genotyped donors, about 85% belonged to the genetic ancestry cluster associated with self-reported Caucasian donors. General conclusions and limits of the study: The earlier analysis of 587 of the donors excluded some 15 rarely observed V segments, including chromosome 9 orphons, because counts were too low. V-gene and J-gene trimming of TCR beta chains was associated with a missense DCLRE1C variant in a later genetic analysis, and the association was replicated in an independent cohort. Linkage disequilibrium might explain the correlated functional status among segregating V segments, but an unknown experimental factor could not be ruled out. HLA typing was unavailable for some donors at each locus, so association tests used only the typed subset. This cohort had only TCR beta chains sequenced, and the lack of alpha or paired-chain data limited which features could be detected. Several of the top co-occurrence clusters appeared to be linked to parvovirus B19, influenza, CMV and Epstein-Barr virus, according to a later analysis. Roughly uniform sequencing depth across donors was assumed in presence/absence analyses, although this assumption may not hold. A later analysis associated 16,951 TCR beta sequences with specific HLA alleles at a false discovery rate of 0.05. A cluster of highly shared sequence variants was judged likely to represent a technical artifact of the sequencing pipeline. A total of fewer than 200 TCR beta chains were listed by the study as associated with cytomegalovirus. Immune exposure information for the cohort was limited to CMV serostatus. According to the authors, the approach could potentially be generalized to other disease states and immunological phenotypes. When HLA alleles, especially DR and DQ, strongly co-occurred, TCR associations were difficult to assign to individual alleles. The 87-base-pair reads could not distinguish some IMGT-functional V segments, including TRBV6-2 and TRBV6-3, so those segments were excluded. While some public TCRs were present in many individuals, most TCR sequences turned up only very rarely across donors. Cytomegalovirus status was reported to be diagnosed by the classifier with high specificity and sensitivity in both the original and validation cohorts. In a later analysis, the rate of TCR association differed among HLA loci, with DRB1 alleles having the most associated TCRs and HLA-C alleles having the fewest. A later analysis found that HLA-associated TCR beta chains were more clonally expanded and had lower generation probabilities than equally common non-associated chains. In an earlier analysis of 587 of the donors, most TCR beta V segments appeared in productive rearrangements about 87% or about 30% of the time, broadly matching IMGT annotations. According to a later analysis, most CMV-associated TCR beta chains appeared to be HLA-restricted, and the HLA associations seemed to be driven largely by CMV exposure. In vitro tests confirmed that three of the cytomegalovirus-associated TCR beta chains recognize cytomegalovirus antigens. A further reported finding was that TCR beta sequences accurately predicted the HLA-A and HLA-B alleles for most subjects in the first cohort. A later genetic analysis reported fewer N-insertions in productive TCRs among donors in an Asian-associated ancestry cluster than the roughly 700-donor mean.

The cohort comprised 550 to 700 healthy bone marrow donors. Cohort members were all nominally healthy when sampled, although unrecorded immune exposures were likely present. The donor was CMV seronegative and belonged to the group of 350 or so seronegative cohort members. Each donor provided a peripheral blood sample, and peripheral blood mononuclear cells were used for TCR beta sequencing. The Qiagen DNeasy Blood Extraction Kit was used to extract genomic DNA from the blood cell samples. This clone appeared once. No antigen is known for it. Per-nucleotide qualities are absent, and no much larger clonotype sits a single base away. V gives up 4 bases and J gives up 8 bases, and the segment between their germline ends measures 16 bases. The CDR3 runs 14 amino acids, cysteine and phenylalanine included. The DNA shown is the 42-base CDR3, in frame from base 1. CDR1 and CDR2, looked up from the germline V gene (reference sequence), are SGHNT and YYREEE.

Receptor amplification or capture employed the immunoSEQ multiplex PCR assay. The multiplex PCR relied on a mix of 60 forward primers for TCR Vbeta segments and 13 reverse primers for TCR Jbeta segments. The CDR3 region of rearranged TCR beta genes was amplified from genomic DNA with a multiplex PCR assay. The amplified TCR beta libraries were sequenced on the Illumina HiSeq System as 87-base-pair reads. The authors processed their data as follows. In a later analysis, some 80 million unique TCR beta chains were counted across the roughly 610 repertoires, and roughly 10 million of these chains were shared by at least two donors. To remove PCR and sequencing errors, raw reads were error-corrected and collapsed into unique sequences using a nearest-neighbor algorithm that merged closely related sequences. V, D and J gene segments were assigned by aligning CDR3 sequences to IMGT reference sequences. Each retained sequence needed at least a six-nucleotide match to both a V gene segment and a J gene segment. A rearrangement was called productive if the CDR3 had no stop codons and remained in frame with V and J, and every other rearrangement was called non-productive. CDR3 was defined by IMGT convention, running from the second conserved V-encoded cysteine to the conserved J-encoded phenylalanine. Sequences without an unambiguous match to a single V gene segment were excluded from the earlier analysis of about 600 of the donors. In an earlier analysis of around 590 of the donors, a V segment was called functional when productive rearrangements were above 56.7%, and segregating when the standard deviation between donors exceeded 5%. A statistical classification framework was developed to diagnose cytomegalovirus status using the catalog of TCR beta chain sequences. In a later analysis, V and J genes were assigned by comparing TCR nucleotide sequences against IMGT/GENE-DB human TR gene sequences. The TCRdist pipeline was used in a later analysis to assign CDR3 sequences and most-parsimonious VDJ recombination scenarios. In a later analysis, each TCR beta chain was defined by its CDR3 amino acid sequence together with its V-gene family, and reads without a unique V-gene family were excluded. As a way to deal with suspected cross-contamination and a sequencing artifact, a later analysis dropped 500 to 700 nucleotide sequences that were highly shared and had low generation probability. In a later analysis, a clonal expansion index was calculated for each public chain from normalized within-repertoire ranks of inferred template counts. In a later analysis, generation probabilities were computed with a VDJ recombination model fitted to out-of-frame rearrangements, and the resulting probabilities were checked against IGoR. Hypergeometric tests were used in a later analysis to score TCR-TCR, TCR-HLA and TCR-CMV co-occurrence, with a repertoire-size bias correction applied to the TCR pairs. False discovery rates were estimated in a later analysis by permuting HLA or CMV assignments 20 times. In a later analysis, co-occurring TCRs were grouped using DBSCAN, and TCRdist sequence similarity was added for clustering within HLA-allele-positive subsets. Repertoires with fewer than 30,000 or more than 120,000 public chains were left out of co-occurrence clustering, as were about 5 repertoires with anomalous nucleotide sharing. The table was pulled from immuneACCESS by TCRdb, which kept in-frame rearrangements only. Such tables lose some clones; where checked, under half of the loss comes from unresolved V genes, and the rest has no known cause. The V and J calls and the clone size are those of that table, but D and trimming were determined from the DNA. The sample records 110,000 to 150,000 clones, 65% to 75% of which are singletons. The ten most abundant clones make up approximately 4.2% of the sample.

What was sequenced was PBMCs. Rearrangement joined TRBV5-4 to TRBJ2-1, with the D gene call left open. This TCR was recovered from a man between 60 and 75 years old in good health and CMV-seronegative. The CDR3 protein sequence reads: CASSPVALGDEQFF. The DNA sequence follows: TGTGCCAGCAGCCCGGTGGCCCTAGGTGATGAGCAGTTCTTC.